This T cell receptor (beta chain) was retrieved from a study of shared clonotypes between healthy human individuals. Germline V gene data show CDR1 as SGDLS and CDR2 as YYNGEE. Deletions cut 3 bases from V and 2 bases from J, with 11 bases between. The CDR3 runs 14 residues. This table comes from immunoSEQ multiplex PCR, and its TCRdb copy is limited to in-frame clones, with some not included. The profile shows roughly 1.5 million clones, around 98% of them singletons. Material for sequencing was naive CD4+ T cells sorted from blood. Subset reported: CD45RA+ positively selected. The chain carries TRBV9 and TRBJ2-5, with no clear D. This sequence originates from a man aged 30-40 years in good health. CDR3 coding DNA: TGTGCCAGCAGCGCCGAGACGTATCAAGAGACCCAGTACTTC. Its protein product is CASSAETYQETQYF.